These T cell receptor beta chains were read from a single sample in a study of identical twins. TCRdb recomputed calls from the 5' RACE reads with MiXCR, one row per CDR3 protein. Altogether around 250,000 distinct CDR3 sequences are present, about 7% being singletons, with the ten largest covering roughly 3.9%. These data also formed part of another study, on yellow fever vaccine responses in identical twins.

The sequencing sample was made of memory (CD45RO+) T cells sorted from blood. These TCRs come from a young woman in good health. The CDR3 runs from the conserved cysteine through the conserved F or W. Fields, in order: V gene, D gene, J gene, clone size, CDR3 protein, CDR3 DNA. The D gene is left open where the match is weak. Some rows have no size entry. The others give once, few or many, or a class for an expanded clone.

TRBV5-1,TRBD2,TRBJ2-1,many,CASSFGGSANNEQFF,TGCGCCAGCAGCTTTGGCGGGAGCGCAAACAATGAGCAGTTCTTC
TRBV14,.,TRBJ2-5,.,CASSQNLVTQYF,TGTGCCAGCAGCCAGAATTTGGTGACCCAGTACTTC
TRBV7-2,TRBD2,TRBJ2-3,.,CASSQRLAGSSDTQYF,TGTGCCAGCAGCCAACGACTAGCAGGTAGTTCAGATACGCAGTATTTT
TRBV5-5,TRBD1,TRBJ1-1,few,CASSAGQGSLNTEAFF,TGTGCCAGCAGCGCGGGACAGGGGTCCCTGAACACTGAAGCTTTCTTT
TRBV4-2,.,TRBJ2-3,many,CASSQGLEKDTQYF,TGTGCCAGCAGCCAAGGACTAGAGAAGGATACGCAGTATTTT
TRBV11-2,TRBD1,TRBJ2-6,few,CASSFRDRGLPGANVLTF,TGTGCCAGCAGCTTCCGGGACAGGGGGCTCCCTGGGGCCAACGTCCTGACTTTC
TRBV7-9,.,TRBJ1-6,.,CASSFRDPNSPLHF,TGTGCCAGCAGCTTCCGGGACCCTAATTCACCCCTCCACTTT
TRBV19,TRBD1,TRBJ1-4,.,CASATGGASNEKLFF,TGTGCCAGTGCGACAGGGGGCGCGTCTAATGAAAAACTGTTTTTT
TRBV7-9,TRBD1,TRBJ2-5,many,CASSLGTGQETQYF,TGCGCCAGCAGCTTGGGGACAGGGCAAGAGACCCAGTACTTC
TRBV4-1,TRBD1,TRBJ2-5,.,CASSPLPTGPQETQYF,TGCGCCAGCAGCCCCCTACCGACAGGGCCACAGGAGACCCAGTACTTC
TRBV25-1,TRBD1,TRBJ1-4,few,CASSADRGRGEKLFF,TGTGCCAGCAGTGCGGACAGGGGGCGGGGTGAAAAACTGTTTTTT
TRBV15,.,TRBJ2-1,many,CATSRIMTASSYNEQFF,TGTGCCACCAGCAGGATTATGACTGCTAGCTCCTACAATGAGCAGTTCTTC
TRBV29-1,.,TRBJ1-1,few,CSVRAGNTEAFF,TGCAGCGTTAGAGCCGGGAACACTGAAGCTTTCTTT
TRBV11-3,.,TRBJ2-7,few,CASSLAPGGAYEQYF,TGTGCCAGCAGCTTAGCTCCAGGGGGGGCCTACGAGCAGTACTTC
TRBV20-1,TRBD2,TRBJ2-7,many,CSASSGRGLYEQYF,TGCAGTGCTTCTAGCGGGAGGGGGTTATACGAGCAGTACTTC
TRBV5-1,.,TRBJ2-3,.,CASSLMLGDTQYF,TGCGCCAGCAGCTTGATGTTGGGAGATACGCAGTATTTT
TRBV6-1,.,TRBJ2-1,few,CASRIYNEQFF,TGTGCCAGCAGAATCTACAATGAGCAGTTCTTC
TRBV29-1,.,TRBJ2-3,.,CSVEDRGGASDTQYF,TGCAGCGTTGAAGACCGCGGCGGGGCCTCAGATACGCAGTATTTT
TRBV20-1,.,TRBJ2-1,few,CSARDERRVGNEQFF,TGCAGTGCTAGAGATGAACGCAGGGTGGGCAATGAGCAGTTCTTC
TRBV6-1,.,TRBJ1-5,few,CASSRQDNQPQHF,TGTGCCAGCAGCCGACAGGACAATCAGCCCCAGCATTTT
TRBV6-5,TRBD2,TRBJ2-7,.,CASSYAVRLAGDREQYF,TGTGCCAGCAGTTACGCAGTAAGACTAGCGGGAGATAGGGAGCAGTACTTC
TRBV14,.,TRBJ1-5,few,CASSQRDTVGYSNQPQHF,TGTGCCAGCAGCCAACGGGACACAGTGGGGTATAGCAATCAGCCCCAGCATTTT
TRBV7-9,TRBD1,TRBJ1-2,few,CASSLSGTGAYGYTF,TGTGCCAGCAGCTTATCTGGGACAGGGGCTTATGGCTACACCTTC
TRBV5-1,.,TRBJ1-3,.,CASSLAAGASGNTIYF,TGCGCCAGCAGCTTGGCCGCGGGGGCCTCTGGAAACACCATATATTTT
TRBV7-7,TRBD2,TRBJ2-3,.,CASSPGGGLWDTQYF,TGTGCCAGCAGTCCGGGGGGGGGTTTATGGGATACGCAGTATTTT
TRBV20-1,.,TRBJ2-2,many,CSASGGAGTGELFF,TGCAGTGCTAGTGGGGGGGCCGGAACCGGGGAGCTGTTTTTT
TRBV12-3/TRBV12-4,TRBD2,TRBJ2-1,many,CASSLIRATSGSTHEQFF,TGTGCCAGCAGCCTTATTCGGGCGACTAGCGGGAGCACCCATGAGCAGTTCTTC
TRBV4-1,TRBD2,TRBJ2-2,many,CASSQAGLAANTGELFF,TGCGCCAGCAGCCAGGCGGGACTAGCGGCGAACACCGGGGAGCTGTTTTTT
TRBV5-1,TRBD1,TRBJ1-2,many,CASSSGQGAYYGYTF,TGCGCCAGCAGCTCCGGACAGGGGGCGTACTATGGCTACACCTTC
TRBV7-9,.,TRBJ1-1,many,CASSSGHLNTEAFF,TGTGCCAGCAGCTCGGGACACTTGAACACTGAAGCTTTCTTT
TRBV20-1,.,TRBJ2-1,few,CSAEKVLAAEQFF,TGCAGTGCTGAAAAAGTACTAGCTGCTGAGCAGTTCTTC
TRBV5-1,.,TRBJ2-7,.,CASSLGVKGEQYF,TGCGCCAGCAGTTTAGGAGTGAAGGGGGAGCAGTACTTC
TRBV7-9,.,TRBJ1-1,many,CASSLGAPVEAFF,TGTGCCAGCAGCTTAGGGGCCCCAGTGGAAGCTTTCTTT
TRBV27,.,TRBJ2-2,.,CASSPRPTTNTGELFF,TGTGCCAGCAGTCCCCGACCGACAACGAACACCGGGGAGCTGTTTTTT
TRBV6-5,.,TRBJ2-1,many,CASSYNIGTDEQFF,TGTGCCAGCAGTTACAACATCGGGACCGATGAGCAGTTCTTC
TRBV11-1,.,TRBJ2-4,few,CASSLRLGEGLYF,TGTGCCAGCAGCTTACGCTTAGGGGAAGGTTTGTACTTC
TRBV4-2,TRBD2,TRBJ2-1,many,CASSQEASGGVDEQFF,TGTGCCAGCAGCCAAGAGGCTAGCGGGGGGGTGGATGAGCAGTTCTTC